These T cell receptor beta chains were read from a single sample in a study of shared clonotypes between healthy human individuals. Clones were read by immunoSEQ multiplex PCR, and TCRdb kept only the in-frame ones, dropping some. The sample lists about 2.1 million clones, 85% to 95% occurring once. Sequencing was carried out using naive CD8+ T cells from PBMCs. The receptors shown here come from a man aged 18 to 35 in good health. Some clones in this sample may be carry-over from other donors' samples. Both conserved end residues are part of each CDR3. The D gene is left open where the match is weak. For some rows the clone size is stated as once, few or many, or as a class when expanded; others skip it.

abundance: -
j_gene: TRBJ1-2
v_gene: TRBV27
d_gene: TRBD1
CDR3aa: CASSGGTGGPNYGYTF
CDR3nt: TGTGCCAGCAGTGGAGGGACAGGGGGCCCAAACTATGGCTACACCTTC

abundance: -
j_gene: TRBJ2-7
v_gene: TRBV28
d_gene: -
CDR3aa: CASSRIRGLEQYF
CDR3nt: TGTGCCAGCAGTCGTATTCGCGGTTTGGAGCAGTACTTC

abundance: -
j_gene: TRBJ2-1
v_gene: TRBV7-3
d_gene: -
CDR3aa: CASSSPGVPSSYNEQFF
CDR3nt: TGTGCCAGCAGCTCTCCGGGAGTCCCAAGCTCCTACAATGAGCAGTTCTTC

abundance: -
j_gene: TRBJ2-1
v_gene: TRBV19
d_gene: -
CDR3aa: CASKSGPDSYNEQFF
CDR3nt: TGTGCCAGTAAAAGCGGGCCAGACTCCTACAATGAGCAGTTCTTC

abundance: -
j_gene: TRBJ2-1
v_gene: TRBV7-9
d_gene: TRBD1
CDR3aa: CATGGDRVPSSYNEQFF
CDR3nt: TGTGCCACCGGCGGGGACAGGGTCCCTAGCTCCTACAATGAGCAGTTCTTC

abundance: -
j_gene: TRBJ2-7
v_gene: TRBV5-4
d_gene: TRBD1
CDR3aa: CASRRQGADGEQYF
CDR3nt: TGTGCCAGCAGGCGACAGGGGGCGGATGGCGAGCAGTACTTC

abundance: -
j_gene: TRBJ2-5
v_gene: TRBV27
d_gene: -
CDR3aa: CASSTRGGLSAQYF
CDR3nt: TGTGCCAGCAGTACCAGGGGGGGGCTCTCTGCCCAGTACTTC

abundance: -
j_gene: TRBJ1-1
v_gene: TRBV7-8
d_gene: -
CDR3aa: CASSLGTPRNPEAFF
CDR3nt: TGTGCCAGCAGCCTCGGGACTCCGCGAAACCCTGAAGCTTTCTTT

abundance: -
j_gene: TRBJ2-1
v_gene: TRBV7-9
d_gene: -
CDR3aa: CASSSPGQFF
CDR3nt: TGTGCCAGCAGCTCCCCTGGGCAGTTCTTC

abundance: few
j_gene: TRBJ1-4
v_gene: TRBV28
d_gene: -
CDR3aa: CASSGTFIGKLFF
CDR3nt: TGTGCCAGCAGTGGGACATTCATCGGAAAACTGTTTTTT

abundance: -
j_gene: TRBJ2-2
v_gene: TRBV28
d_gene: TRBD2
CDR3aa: CASSFGLAGETGELFF
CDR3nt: TGTGCCAGCAGTTTCGGACTAGCGGGAGAAACCGGGGAGCTGTTTTTT

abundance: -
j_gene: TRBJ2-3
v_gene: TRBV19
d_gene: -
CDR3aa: CASSQGARSGGLADTQYF
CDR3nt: TGTGCCAGTAGCCAGGGGGCGCGCAGCGGGGGTCTGGCAGATACGCAGTATTTT

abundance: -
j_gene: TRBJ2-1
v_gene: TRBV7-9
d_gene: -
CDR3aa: CASSLELRQGTDNEQFF
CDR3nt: TGTGCCAGCAGCTTAGAGTTAAGGCAGGGTACGGACAATGAGCAGTTCTTC

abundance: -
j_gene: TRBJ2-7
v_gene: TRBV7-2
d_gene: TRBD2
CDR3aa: CASSSHLFGLAGDEQYF
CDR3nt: TGTGCCAGCAGCTCCCACCTATTTGGACTAGCGGGAGATGAGCAGTACTTC

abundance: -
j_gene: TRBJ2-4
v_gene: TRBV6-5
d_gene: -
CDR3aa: CASSYRGLGIQYF
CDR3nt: TGTGCCAGCAGTTACAGGGGCCTAGGGATTCAGTACTTC

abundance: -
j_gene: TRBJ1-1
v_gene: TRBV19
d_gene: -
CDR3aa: CASSNGGSEAFF
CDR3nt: TGTGCCAGTAGTAATGGGGGCTCCGAAGCTTTCTTT

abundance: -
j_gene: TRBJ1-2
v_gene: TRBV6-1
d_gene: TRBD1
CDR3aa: CASGTGNYGYTF
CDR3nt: TGTGCCAGCGGGACAGGGAACTATGGCTACACCTTC

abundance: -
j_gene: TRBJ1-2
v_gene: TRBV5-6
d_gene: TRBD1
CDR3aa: CASSPGGSIIYGYTF
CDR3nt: TGTGCCAGCAGCCCAGGGGGCAGTATCATCTATGGCTACACCTTC

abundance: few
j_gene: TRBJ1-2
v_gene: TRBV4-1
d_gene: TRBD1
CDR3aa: CASSPLPGDRVFGYTF
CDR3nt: TGCGCCAGCAGCCCCTTACCGGGGGACAGGGTGTTTGGCTACACCTTC

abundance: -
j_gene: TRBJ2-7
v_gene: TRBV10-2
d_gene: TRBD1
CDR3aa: CASNKPGQGLYEQYF
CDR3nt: TGCGCCAGCAATAAGCCGGGACAGGGGCTATACGAGCAGTACTTC

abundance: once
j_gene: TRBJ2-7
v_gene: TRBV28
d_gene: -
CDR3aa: CASSFRVPNEQYF
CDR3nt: TGTGCCAGCAGTTTTAGGGTCCCCAACGAGCAGTACTTC

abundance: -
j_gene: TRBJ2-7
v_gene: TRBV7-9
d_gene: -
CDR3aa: CASSLDRFYEQYF
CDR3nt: TGTGCCAGCAGCCTGGACCGTTTCTACGAGCAGTACTTC

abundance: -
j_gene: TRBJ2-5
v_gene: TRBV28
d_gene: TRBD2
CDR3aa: CASSLLNSGYQETQYF
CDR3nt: TGTGCCAGCAGTTTATTGAATAGCGGGTACCAAGAGACCCAGTACTTC

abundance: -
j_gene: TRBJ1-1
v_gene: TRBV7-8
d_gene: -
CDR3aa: CASSRGGDTEAFF
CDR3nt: TGTGCCAGCAGTCGGGGAGGGGACACTGAAGCTTTCTTT

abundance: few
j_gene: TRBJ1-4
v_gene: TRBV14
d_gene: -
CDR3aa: CASSQEAAGLNEKLFF
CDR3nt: TGTGCCAGCAGCCAAGAGGCGGCAGGACTTAATGAAAAACTGTTTTTT

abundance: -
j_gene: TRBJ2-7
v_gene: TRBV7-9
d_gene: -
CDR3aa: CASSSDTYEQYF
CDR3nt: TGTGCCAGCAGCTCGGACACCTACGAGCAGTACTTC

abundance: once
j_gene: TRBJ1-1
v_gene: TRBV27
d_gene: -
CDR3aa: CASARGFSTEAFF
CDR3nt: TGTGCCAGCGCCCGGGGGTTTAGCACTGAAGCTTTCTTT

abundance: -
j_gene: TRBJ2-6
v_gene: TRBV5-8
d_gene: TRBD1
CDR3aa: CASSRTGPRGANVLTF
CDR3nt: TGTGCCAGCAGTCGGACAGGCCCCAGGGGGGCCAACGTCCTGACTTTC

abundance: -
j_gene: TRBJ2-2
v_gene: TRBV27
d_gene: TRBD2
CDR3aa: CASSSPGAGDTGELFF
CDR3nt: TGTGCCAGCAGTTCCCCCGGGGCGGGAGACACCGGGGAGCTGTTTTTT

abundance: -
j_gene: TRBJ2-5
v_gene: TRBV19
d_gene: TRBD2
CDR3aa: CASSGTSGTETQYF
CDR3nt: TGTGCCAGTAGTGGGACTAGCGGGACAGAGACCCAGTACTTC

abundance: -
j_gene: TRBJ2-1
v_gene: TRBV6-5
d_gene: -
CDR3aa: CASSYSTGQYNEQFF
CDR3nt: TGTGCCAGCAGTTACTCGACCGGACAGTACAATGAGCAGTTCTTC

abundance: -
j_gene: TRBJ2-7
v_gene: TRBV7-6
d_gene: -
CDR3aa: CASSLADSATYEQYF
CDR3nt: TGTGCCAGCAGCTTAGCGGACAGTGCTACCTACGAGCAGTACTTC

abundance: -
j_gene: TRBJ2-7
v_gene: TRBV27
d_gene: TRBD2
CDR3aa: CASSFLGLVGYEQYF
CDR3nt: TGTGCCAGCAGTTTCCTCGGACTAGTCGGTTACGAGCAGTACTTC

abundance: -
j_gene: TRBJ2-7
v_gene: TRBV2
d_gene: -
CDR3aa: CASSDPLAYEQYF
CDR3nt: TGTGCCAGCAGTGACCCCCTTGCCTACGAGCAGTACTTC

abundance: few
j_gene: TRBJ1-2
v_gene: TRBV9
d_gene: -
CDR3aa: CASSPGPPGDYTF
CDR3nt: TGTGCCAGCAGCCCGGGCCCACCCGGAGACTACACCTTC

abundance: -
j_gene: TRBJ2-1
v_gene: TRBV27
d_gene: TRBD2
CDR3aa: CASSFLAGASYNEQFF
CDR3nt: TGTGCCAGCAGTTTTCTAGCGGGAGCCTCCTACAATGAGCAGTTCTTC

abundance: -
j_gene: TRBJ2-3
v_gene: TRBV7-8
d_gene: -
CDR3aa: CASSLVHEVLDTQYF
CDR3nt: TGTGCCAGCAGCTTAGTTCACGAGGTTCTAGATACGCAGTATTTT

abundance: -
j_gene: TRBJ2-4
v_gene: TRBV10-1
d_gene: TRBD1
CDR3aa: CARSGTGSRNIQYF
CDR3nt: TGCGCCAGGTCCGGGACAGGGTCAAGGAACATTCAGTACTTC

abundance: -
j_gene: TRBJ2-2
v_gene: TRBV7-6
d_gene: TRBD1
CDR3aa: CASSFRTGEELFF
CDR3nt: TGTGCCAGCAGCTTTCGGACAGGGGAAGAGCTGTTTTTT

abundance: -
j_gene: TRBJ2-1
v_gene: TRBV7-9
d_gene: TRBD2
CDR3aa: CASSPTRGSGRNEQFF
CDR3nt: TGTGCCAGCAGCCCCACTCGTGGTAGCGGGAGGAATGAGCAGTTCTTC